This is a list of T cell receptor beta chains from one sample in a study of cytomegalovirus exposure and HLA in healthy donors. Repertoires were generated with immunoSEQ multiplex PCR, while TCRdb's copy carries only in-frame clones and drops some. The sample lists 50,000 or so clones, roughly 85% seen once, with approximately 3% in the top ten. Sequencing was carried out using PBMCs. The receptors here all came from a woman between 18 and 29 years old in good health and CMV-seronegative. CDR3s include the opening cysteine and the closing phenylalanine or tryptophan. A D gene is named only where the DNA matches it firmly. Where a row states a size, it is once, few, many or the class of an expanded clone; other rows omit it.

clone size	J gene	D gene	V gene	CDR3 protein	CDR3 DNA
.	TRBJ2-7	.	TRBV7-8	CASSLDGHAYEQYF	TGTGCCAGCAGCCTCGATGGGCATGCCTACGAGCAGTACTTC
.	TRBJ1-1	TRBD1	TRBV27	CASSLAFRDSPEAFF	TGTGCCAGCAGTTTAGCTTTCCGGGACAGCCCTGAAGCTTTCTTT
few	TRBJ2-7	.	TRBV6-1	CASSEVGMPQGEQYF	TGTGCCAGCAGTGAAGTAGGTATGCCCCAGGGAGAGCAGTACTTC
.	TRBJ2-7	.	TRBV7-8	CASSLGQGPSYEQYF	TGTGCCAGCAGCTTAGGCCAGGGCCCCTCCTACGAGCAGTACTTC
.	TRBJ1-2	.	TRBV21-1	CARPHLTGGAQGYTF	TGTGCCAGACCCCACCTAACAGGGGGCGCACAGGGCTACACCTTC
.	TRBJ1-2	TRBD1	TRBV4-1	CASSLVGRGIEDGYTF	TGCGCCAGCAGCCTTGTAGGCAGGGGGATTGAAGATGGCTACACCTTC
.	TRBJ2-3	.	TRBV2	CASSELVATDTQYF	TGTGCCAGCAGTGAACTGGTGGCCACAGATACGCAGTATTTT
.	TRBJ1-1	.	TRBV11-2	CASSFNRVGTEAFF	TGTGCCAGCAGCTTTAACAGGGTAGGGACTGAAGCTTTCTTT
.	TRBJ2-1	TRBD2	TRBV7-3	CASSSSGRAESYNEQFF	TGTGCCAGCAGCTCTAGCGGGAGGGCCGAATCCTACAATGAGCAGTTCTTC
.	TRBJ2-7	.	TRBV5-4	CASSLESLAHEQYF	TGTGCCAGCAGCTTGGAGAGTCTAGCCCACGAGCAGTACTTC
.	TRBJ2-7	.	TRBV28	CASSLFSGDAYEQYF	TGTGCCAGCAGTTTATTTTCGGGAGACGCCTACGAGCAGTACTTC
.	TRBJ1-5	.	TRBV28	CASSSNRQGFNQPQHF	TGTGCCAGCAGTTCAAATCGGCAGGGATTCAATCAGCCCCAGCATTTT
few	TRBJ2-7	.	TRBV6-5	CASKHGEVSEQYF	TGTGCCAGCAAACATGGTGAAGTGTCCGAGCAGTACTTC
.	TRBJ2-3	TRBD2	TRBV6-4	CASSDSTSGGTDTQYF	TGTGCCAGCAGTGACTCGACTAGCGGGGGCACAGATACGCAGTATTTT
.	TRBJ1-6	.	TRBV5-4	CASTGGYNSPLHF	TGTGCCAGCACTGGAGGGTATAATTCACCCCTCCACTTT
.	TRBJ2-3	.	TRBV7-9	CASSQGGGPGSDTQYF	TGTGCCAGCAGCCAAGGAGGCGGGCCCGGCTCAGATACGCAGTATTTT
.	TRBJ1-2	TRBD1	TRBV9	CASSVGTGVPIFYGYTF	TGTGCCAGCAGCGTAGGGACAGGCGTACCGATATTCTATGGCTACACCTTC
.	TRBJ2-3	TRBD1	TRBV29-1	CSVERAGTGGADTQYF	TGCAGCGTTGAAAGGGCCGGGACAGGGGGCGCAGATACGCAGTATTTT
.	TRBJ2-7	TRBD1	TRBV27	CASRTGENEQYF	TGTGCCTCCCGGACAGGGGAGAACGAGCAGTACTTC
.	TRBJ2-1	TRBD2	TRBV15	CATSRVSSGIQMAREQFF	TGTGCCACCAGCAGAGTGTCTAGCGGGATACAAATGGCCCGGGAGCAGTTCTTC
.	TRBJ1-2	.	TRBV18	CASSPPSGNYGYTF	TGTGCCAGCTCACCACCGTCGGGAAACTATGGCTACACCTTC
.	TRBJ2-3	TRBD1	TRBV19	CASLGTGPPDTQYF	TGTGCCAGTCTTGGGACAGGACCCCCCGATACGCAGTATTTT
.	TRBJ2-7	TRBD2	TRBV5-1	CASSWGGASGSDEQYF	TGCGCCAGCAGCTGGGGGGGGGCTAGCGGGAGTGATGAGCAGTACTTC
.	TRBJ2-3	TRBD2	TRBV5-4	CASSPGGGRTDTQYF	TGTGCCAGCAGCCCGGGGGGCGGGAGGACAGATACGCAGTATTTT
.	TRBJ1-3	.	TRBV25-1	CASSGGGAPGNTIYF	TGTGCCAGCAGTGGAGGGGGGGCCCCTGGAAACACCATATATTTT
.	TRBJ2-1	.	TRBV25-1	CASSRTADEQFF	TGTGCCAGCAGTAGGACTGCGGATGAGCAGTTCTTC
.	TRBJ2-6	.	TRBV6-4	CASSDSTNSGANVLTF	TGTGCCAGCAGTGACTCCACAAACTCTGGGGCCAACGTCCTGACTTTC
few	TRBJ1-1	.	TRBV5-4	CASSTPRPRTESNTEAFF	TGTGCCAGCAGCACTCCTCGCCCCCGGACAGAGTCGAACACTGAAGCTTTCTTT
once	TRBJ2-1	TRBD2	TRBV7-3	CASSSPGLGTSGSYNEQFF	TGTGCCAGCAGCTCCCCCGGCCTGGGGACTAGCGGTTCCTACAATGAGCAGTTCTTC
.	TRBJ2-1	TRBD1	TRBV19	CASSGQGGYNEQFF	TGTGCCAGTAGTGGACAGGGGGGCTACAATGAGCAGTTCTTC
.	TRBJ2-7	.	TRBV4-1	CASTPCDEQYF	TGCGCCAGCACCCCTTGTGACGAGCAGTACTTC
.	TRBJ1-5	TRBD1	TRBV27	CASSLSGQYSNQPQHF	TGTGCCAGCAGTTTATCGGGACAGTATAGCAATCAGCCCCAGCATTTT
.	TRBJ1-2	.	TRBV9	CASSAEGGLGYTF	TGTGCCAGCAGCGCCGAGGGGGGGCTGGGCTACACCTTC
.	TRBJ2-3	.	TRBV29-1	CTYKRSTDTQYF	TGCACCTATAAGCGTTCCACAGATACGCAGTATTTT
.	TRBJ2-1	TRBD2	TRBV19	CASSIRQGTTSANNEQFF	TGTGCCAGTAGTATTAGGCAGGGGACGACTAGCGCTAACAATGAGCAGTTCTTC
.	TRBJ2-1	.	TRBV4-1	CASSQERGAAYNEQFF	TGCGCCAGCAGCCAAGAACGGGGGGCGGCCTACAATGAGCAGTTCTTC
once	TRBJ1-6	TRBD1	TRBV28	CASSLQGAGNSPLHF	TGTGCCAGCAGCTTACAGGGGGCAGGTAATTCACCCCTCCACTTT
.	TRBJ2-7	.	TRBV19	CASSIGPGYEQYF	TGTGCCAGTAGTATAGGCCCAGGCTACGAGCAGTACTTC
.	TRBJ1-3	TRBD1	TRBV27	CASRQGGAGNTIYF	TGTGCCAGCAGGCAGGGGGGAGCTGGAAACACCATATATTTT
.	TRBJ2-7	.	TRBV27	CASSLIGPSYEQYF	TGTGCCAGCAGTTTAATCGGTCCCTCCTACGAGCAGTACTTC
few	TRBJ2-7	TRBD2	TRBV7-8	CASSSFRLAGGRAYEQYF	TGTGCCAGCAGCTCTTTTCGGCTAGCGGGAGGGCGGGCCTACGAGCAGTACTTC
.	TRBJ2-5	.	TRBV19	CASSIVLTGRVMETQYF	TGTGCCAGTAGTATAGTGTTGACCGGTCGGGTAATGGAGACCCAGTACTTC
.	TRBJ1-1	.	TRBV6-5	CASRAGPREAFF	TGTGCCAGCAGGGCCGGACCAAGGGAGGCTTTCTTT
once	TRBJ2-1	TRBD2	TRBV28	CASSRLAGANEQFF	TGTGCCAGCAGTCGACTAGCGGGAGCCAATGAGCAGTTCTTC
.	TRBJ1-3	TRBD1	TRBV5-4	CASSSTGTGDSGNTIYF	TGTGCCAGCAGCTCAACCGGGACAGGGGACTCTGGAAACACCATATATTTT
.	TRBJ1-3	.	TRBV28	CASSLSRTRVTIYF	TGTGCCAGCAGTTTAAGCCGAACGAGAGTCACCATATATTTT
.	TRBJ2-7	.	TRBV29-1	CSVKGGVGYEQYF	TGCAGCGTTAAAGGGGGAGTGGGCTACGAGCAGTACTTC
.	TRBJ2-1	TRBD2	TRBV7-8	CASAGGSYNEQFF	TGTGCCAGCGCGGGGGGCTCCTACAATGAGCAGTTCTTC
once	TRBJ2-5	TRBD2	TRBV15	CATSVGGFPETQYF	TGTGCCACCAGCGTCGGGGGGTTCCCAGAGACCCAGTACTTC
.	TRBJ2-1	TRBD2	TRBV13	CASSLGLGGHNEQFF	TGTGCCAGCAGCCTGGGACTAGGAGGCCACAATGAGCAGTTCTTC
.	TRBJ2-7	.	TRBV6-1	CASSSKGDEQYF	TGTGCCAGCTCTTCAAAGGGGGACGAGCAGTACTTC
.	TRBJ2-3	.	TRBV28	CASSRSTIGSTDAQYF	TGTGCCAGCAGTAGATCGACTATCGGTAGCACAGATGCGCAGTATTTT